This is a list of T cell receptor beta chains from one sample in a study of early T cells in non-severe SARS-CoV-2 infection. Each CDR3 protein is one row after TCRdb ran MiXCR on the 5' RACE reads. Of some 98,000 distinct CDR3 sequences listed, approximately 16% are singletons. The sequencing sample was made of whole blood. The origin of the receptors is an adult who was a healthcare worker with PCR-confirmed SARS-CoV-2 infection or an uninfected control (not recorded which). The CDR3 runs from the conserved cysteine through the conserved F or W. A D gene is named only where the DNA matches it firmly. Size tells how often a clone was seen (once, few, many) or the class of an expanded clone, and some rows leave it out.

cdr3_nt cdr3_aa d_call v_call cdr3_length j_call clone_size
TGTGCCAGCCGAGTTTTAACGAACAGGTTCACTGAAGCTTTCTTT CASRVLTNRFTEAFF . TRBV19 15 TRBJ1-1 .
TGTGCCAGCAGCCCGGACAGGGGACGTGGGGAGCTGTTTTTT CASSPDRGRGELFF TRBD1 TRBV7-2 14 TRBJ2-2 .
TGTGCCAGCAGCTTAGAGAACAACAGGGGCAGGTGGGCCACTGAAGCTTTCTTT CASSLENNRGRWATEAFF TRBD1 TRBV7-9 18 TRBJ1-1 .
TGTGCCAGCAGCTTAGAACTAGCGAGGCCCAATGAGCAGTTCTTC CASSLELARPNEQFF TRBD2 TRBV11-2 15 TRBJ2-1 .
TGCGCCAGCAGCCAATGGACTAGCGGGAGAGGAGGCACAGATACGCAGTATTTT CASSQWTSGRGGTDTQYF TRBD2 TRBV5-1 18 TRBJ2-3 .
TGTGCCAGTAGGCTACAGGGGGCGAGCAATCAGCCCCAGCATTTT CASRLQGASNQPQHF TRBD1 TRBV19 15 TRBJ1-5 .
TGTGCCAGCTCGACGGGGACTCTAGATACGCAGTATTTT CASSTGTLDTQYF . TRBV3-1 13 TRBJ2-3 .
TGTGCCAACTCGCGGGGGGATTTGAATGAGCAGTTCTTC CANSRGDLNEQFF TRBD2 TRBV7-9 13 TRBJ2-1 .
TGTGCCAGCAGTGGGACAGGGGGCTCCTACGAGCAGTACTTC CASSGTGGSYEQYF TRBD1 TRBV25-1 14 TRBJ2-7 .
TGTGCCAGCTGTAGGACTGCAACTAATGAAAAACTGTTTTTT CASCRTATNEKLFF . TRBV6-1 14 TRBJ1-4 .
TGCAGTACCAGTCAGCTAACTAATGAAAAACTGTTTTTT CSTSQLTNEKLFF . TRBV20-1 13 TRBJ1-4 .
TGCAGCATACGGGACAGTGGGGCCAAAAACATTCAGTACTTC CSIRDSGAKNIQYF TRBD1 TRBV29-1 14 TRBJ2-4 few
TGTGCCAGCAGTTTATTTCCAGGGTCGCGTAAAGAGACCCAGTACTTC CASSLFPGSRKETQYF . TRBV27 16 TRBJ2-5 .
TGCAGCGTTGAGGTCTGGGACAGATCCTACAATGAGCAGTTCTTC CSVEVWDRSYNEQFF TRBD1 TRBV29-1 15 TRBJ2-1 .
TGTGCCAGCACAACCCGGCCCGGTGAGCAGTTCTTC CASTTRPGEQFF . TRBV28 12 TRBJ2-1 .
TGTGCCACCGGAGACCGGTCCACAGATACGCAGTATTTT CATGDRSTDTQYF . TRBV24-1 13 TRBJ2-3 .
TGTGCCAGCAGTTTCGGAAAAGAGTCCTATAATTCACCCCTCCACTTT CASSFGKESYNSPLHF . TRBV27 16 TRBJ1-6 .
TGTGCCAGCAGTCCATCCGGGACTACGAGGAATGAGCAGTTCTTC CASSPSGTTRNEQFF TRBD2 TRBV28 15 TRBJ2-1 .
TGTGCCAGCACCTCGAGACTGCTAAAACTGTTTTTT CASTSRLLKLFF . TRBV28 12 TRBJ1-4 few
TGTGCCAGCTCACCTTCTCCCCCGGACAGGGGCCATGACTACACCTTC CASSPSPPDRGHDYTF TRBD1 TRBV18 16 TRBJ1-2 .
TGTGCCACCAGTGCCGGGATCTCTGGGGCCAACGTCCTGACTTTC CATSAGISGANVLTF . TRBV24-1 15 TRBJ2-6 .
TGCGCCAGCAGCTTGGGGATACTAGCGAGCGATGAGCAGTTCTTC CASSLGILASDEQFF TRBD2 TRBV5-1 15 TRBJ2-1 .
TGTGCCAGCTCAGGGTTCAGGGCTCCGGAATCCTACGAGCAGTACTTC CASSGFRAPESYEQYF . TRBV18 16 TRBJ2-7 few
TGTGCCAGCAGTCCGGGACAGGGAAGAGATACGCAGTATTTT CASSPGQGRDTQYF TRBD1 TRBV6-1 14 TRBJ2-3 few
TGTGCCAGCAGCTTCCCCCGGTCAGGGGATGACGAGACCCAGTACTTC CASSFPRSGDDETQYF . TRBV7-2 16 TRBJ2-5 once
TGTGCCAGCTCACAGTCGACTAGCGGGTCCTGGGCCCAGTACTTC CASSQSTSGSWAQYF TRBD2 TRBV18 15 TRBJ2-5 .
TGCGCCAGCAGCCAAACCGGGACTACCTCCACCGGGGAGCTGTTTTTT CASSQTGTTSTGELFF TRBD2 TRBV4-3 16 TRBJ2-2 .
TGTGCCAGTAGTATAGTCCGGACAGGGGGCGGTGAGACCCAGTACTTC CASSIVRTGGGETQYF TRBD1 TRBV19 16 TRBJ2-5 few
TGCAGTCCACATTTGGCTTTCTCCACTGAGCAGTTCTTC CSPHLAFSTEQFF . TRBV29-1 13 TRBJ2-1 few
TGTGCCAGCAGCCGTACTAGCGGCACAGATACGCAGTATTTT CASSRTSGTDTQYF TRBD2 TRBV6-2/TRBV6-3 14 TRBJ2-3 few
TGTGCCAGCAGCCCCGGACCCAGTCCCACTGAAGCTTTCTTT CASSPGPSPTEAFF . TRBV5-6 14 TRBJ1-1 few
TGTGCCAGCAGCTTAGGACCTGGAACTGAAGCTTTCTTT CASSLGPGTEAFF . TRBV5-6 13 TRBJ1-1 many
TGTGCCAGCAGTGATAGGGGGACTGAAGCTTTCTTT CASSDRGTEAFF . TRBV27 12 TRBJ1-1 few
TGTGCCAGCAGCCGTGGGGTATCAGACTATGGCTACACCTTC CASSRGVSDYGYTF . TRBV6-5 14 TRBJ1-2 .
TGTGCCAGCAGCCCCGATAGGTCTGGGGTTACCCTCCACTTT CASSPDRSGVTLHF . TRBV7-2 14 TRBJ1-6 few
TGTGCCATCAGTGAGTTGAGCGGGACTAATGAAAAACTGTTTTTT CAISELSGTNEKLFF . TRBV10-3 15 TRBJ1-4 few
TGCAGCGTTGCCATCTCCCAGGGAGAAAAACTGTTTTTT CSVAISQGEKLFF . TRBV29-1 13 TRBJ1-4 .
TGTGCCAGTAGACGAAAAGGGAGTAATCAGCCCCAGCATTTT CASRRKGSNQPQHF . TRBV19 14 TRBJ1-5 few
TGTGCCAGCATCCCCAGGGGCGGGTCCTCCTACGAGCAGTACTTC CASIPRGGSSYEQYF . TRBV27 15 TRBJ2-7 few
TGTGCCAGCAGCTCTCAGGGGGGCTCCTACAATGAGCAGTTCTTC CASSSQGGSYNEQFF . TRBV7-9 15 TRBJ2-1 .
TGTGCCAGCAGCTCGGGGCCATCCTACGAGCAGTACTTC CASSSGPSYEQYF . TRBV5-5 13 TRBJ2-7 .
TGTGCCAGCAGTTACGCCCAAGCGGGCTACTACGAGCAGTACTTC CASSYAQAGYYEQYF . TRBV6-2/TRBV6-3 15 TRBJ2-7 .
TGCGCCAGCAGCCAATATAGCCGGGACCACAATGAGCAGTTCTTC CASSQYSRDHNEQFF . TRBV4-3 15 TRBJ2-1 .
TGTGCCAGCAGTCGGCAGTCTAATGAAAAACTGTTTTTT CASSRQSNEKLFF . TRBV25-1 13 TRBJ1-4 many
TGCAGCGTAGCGGACTTATACACCGGGGAGCTGTTTTTT CSVADLYTGELFF . TRBV29-1 13 TRBJ2-2 .
TGTGCCAGCAGCGGAGCCGTTAGCGTTTCACCCCTCCACTTT CASSGAVSVSPLHF . TRBV9 14 TRBJ1-6 few
TGCAGTGCCTATAACCGGGACAAATCTAGCACAGATACGCAGTATTTT CSAYNRDKSSTDTQYF . TRBV20-1 16 TRBJ2-3 .
TGTGCCAGCAGTGGACAGGGATATTCACCCCTCCACTTT CASSGQGYSPLHF TRBD1 TRBV6-1 13 TRBJ1-6 few
TGTGCCAGCAGCTTCCCGTACCTAAGGGCCGGGGAGCTGTTTTTT CASSFPYLRAGELFF . TRBV7-2 15 TRBJ2-2 .
TGTGCCAGCAGCTTAGTTGCCGGGACAGGAGTGGGCACTGAAGCTTTCTTT CASSLVAGTGVGTEAFF TRBD1 TRBV7-8 17 TRBJ1-1 .
TGCAGTGCTTCTAGACTAGCGGGGGCTCTAAGCTCCTACAATGAGCAGTTCTTC CSASRLAGALSSYNEQFF TRBD2 TRBV20-1 18 TRBJ2-1 .
TGCAGTACTTGCCCCAGGAGGGAGAGTGAGCAGTTCTTC CSTCPRRESEQFF . TRBV20-1 13 TRBJ2-1 .
TGTGCCAGCTCACCCGGGACAGGGGGTTTCCAGCCCCAGCATTTT CASSPGTGGFQPQHF TRBD1 TRBV18 15 TRBJ1-5 many
TGTGCCAGCAGCCAAGATTGGCGGAGGGCGGGTAATGAAAAACTGTTTTTT CASSQDWRRAGNEKLFF . TRBV3-1 17 TRBJ1-4 few
TGCGCCAGCAGAGGTGGCGGGGGTTCCACAGATACGCAGTATTTT CASRGGGGSTDTQYF TRBD2 TRBV5-1 15 TRBJ2-3 few
TGTGCCACCAGCAGAGATACAAGGGGAACCGGGGAGCTGTTTTTT CATSRDTRGTGELFF . TRBV15 15 TRBJ2-2 few
TGTGCCAGCAGCCGGACTAGCTACGAGACCCAGTACTTC CASSRTSYETQYF TRBD2 TRBV12-3/TRBV12-4 13 TRBJ2-5 few
TGTGCCAGCAGCTTAGCGGGCCAGGGGGGCCGGGAGCAGTACTTC CASSLAGQGGREQYF . TRBV7-8 15 TRBJ2-7 few
TGTGCCTGGAGTGTACCCGAGTACGAGCAGTACTTC CAWSVPEYEQYF . TRBV30 12 TRBJ2-7 .